The sequence of this TCR beta chain was determined in a study of T cells in Graves' hyperthyroidism and ophthalmopathy. With 0 bases removed from V and 3 bases from J, the gap between germline ends came to 7 bases. Germline lookup yields CDR1 SGHKS and CDR2 YYEKEE (reference sequence). The CDR3 sequence is 13 residues long. In this sample, this clonotype turned up many times. Antigen unknown. Amplification yielded TCR beta CDR3 regions, with RNA transcripts as the source. HTBI primers drove first-round RT-PCR of the TCR CDR3. TCRdb re-called the multiplex PCR reads with MiXCR, one entry per CDR3 protein. The table shows about 210,000 distinct CDR3 sequences, with roughly 17% occurring only once. Whole-study findings and limits: Most thyroid-expanded clonotypes above 0.001 were also found in blood.

The sequenced sample was blood. The chain recombines TRBV5-5 with TRBJ2-7, with D perhaps TRBD1 (5 bases). The origin of this receptor is a man in his fifties or sixties with Graves' hyperthyroidism. CDR3 coding DNA: TGTGCCAGCAGCTTGGCTAGGGGCTACGAGCAGTACTTC. This translates into CASSLARGYEQYF.